This TCR beta chain emerged from a study of early stage breast cancer tumors. Study overall: Average read coverage per sample was 7.5 to 10-fold. Overall study results and limits: Compared with adjacent normal breast tissue, tumors showed about 2.3-fold greater T cell density and higher clonality. Most shared enriched TCRB sequences were commonly generated ones. Comparing each tissue with blood distinguished tumor from normal in most of the 16 patients.

The method was immunoSEQ multiplex PCR; TCRdb's version includes in-frame clones alone and lacks a portion of them. The sample lists more than 60,000 clones, roughly 80% occurring once. Comments on this clone: Its matching antigen is unknown.

Trimming stripped 4 bases from V and 0 bases from J, with 13 bases between. The CDR3 contains 15 residues. The germline gives CDR1 ENHRY, CDR2 SYGVKD. Source material: blood. The chain employs TRBV10-3 and TRBJ2-7, with TRBD1 as a possible D gene (6 bases). The sequence was collected from a person in their sixties or seventies with breast cancer. For the CDR3, the DNA is TGTGCCATCAGTGTCTTGGACAGAATCTCCTACGAGCAGTACTTC. It is translated as CAISVLDRISYEQYF.